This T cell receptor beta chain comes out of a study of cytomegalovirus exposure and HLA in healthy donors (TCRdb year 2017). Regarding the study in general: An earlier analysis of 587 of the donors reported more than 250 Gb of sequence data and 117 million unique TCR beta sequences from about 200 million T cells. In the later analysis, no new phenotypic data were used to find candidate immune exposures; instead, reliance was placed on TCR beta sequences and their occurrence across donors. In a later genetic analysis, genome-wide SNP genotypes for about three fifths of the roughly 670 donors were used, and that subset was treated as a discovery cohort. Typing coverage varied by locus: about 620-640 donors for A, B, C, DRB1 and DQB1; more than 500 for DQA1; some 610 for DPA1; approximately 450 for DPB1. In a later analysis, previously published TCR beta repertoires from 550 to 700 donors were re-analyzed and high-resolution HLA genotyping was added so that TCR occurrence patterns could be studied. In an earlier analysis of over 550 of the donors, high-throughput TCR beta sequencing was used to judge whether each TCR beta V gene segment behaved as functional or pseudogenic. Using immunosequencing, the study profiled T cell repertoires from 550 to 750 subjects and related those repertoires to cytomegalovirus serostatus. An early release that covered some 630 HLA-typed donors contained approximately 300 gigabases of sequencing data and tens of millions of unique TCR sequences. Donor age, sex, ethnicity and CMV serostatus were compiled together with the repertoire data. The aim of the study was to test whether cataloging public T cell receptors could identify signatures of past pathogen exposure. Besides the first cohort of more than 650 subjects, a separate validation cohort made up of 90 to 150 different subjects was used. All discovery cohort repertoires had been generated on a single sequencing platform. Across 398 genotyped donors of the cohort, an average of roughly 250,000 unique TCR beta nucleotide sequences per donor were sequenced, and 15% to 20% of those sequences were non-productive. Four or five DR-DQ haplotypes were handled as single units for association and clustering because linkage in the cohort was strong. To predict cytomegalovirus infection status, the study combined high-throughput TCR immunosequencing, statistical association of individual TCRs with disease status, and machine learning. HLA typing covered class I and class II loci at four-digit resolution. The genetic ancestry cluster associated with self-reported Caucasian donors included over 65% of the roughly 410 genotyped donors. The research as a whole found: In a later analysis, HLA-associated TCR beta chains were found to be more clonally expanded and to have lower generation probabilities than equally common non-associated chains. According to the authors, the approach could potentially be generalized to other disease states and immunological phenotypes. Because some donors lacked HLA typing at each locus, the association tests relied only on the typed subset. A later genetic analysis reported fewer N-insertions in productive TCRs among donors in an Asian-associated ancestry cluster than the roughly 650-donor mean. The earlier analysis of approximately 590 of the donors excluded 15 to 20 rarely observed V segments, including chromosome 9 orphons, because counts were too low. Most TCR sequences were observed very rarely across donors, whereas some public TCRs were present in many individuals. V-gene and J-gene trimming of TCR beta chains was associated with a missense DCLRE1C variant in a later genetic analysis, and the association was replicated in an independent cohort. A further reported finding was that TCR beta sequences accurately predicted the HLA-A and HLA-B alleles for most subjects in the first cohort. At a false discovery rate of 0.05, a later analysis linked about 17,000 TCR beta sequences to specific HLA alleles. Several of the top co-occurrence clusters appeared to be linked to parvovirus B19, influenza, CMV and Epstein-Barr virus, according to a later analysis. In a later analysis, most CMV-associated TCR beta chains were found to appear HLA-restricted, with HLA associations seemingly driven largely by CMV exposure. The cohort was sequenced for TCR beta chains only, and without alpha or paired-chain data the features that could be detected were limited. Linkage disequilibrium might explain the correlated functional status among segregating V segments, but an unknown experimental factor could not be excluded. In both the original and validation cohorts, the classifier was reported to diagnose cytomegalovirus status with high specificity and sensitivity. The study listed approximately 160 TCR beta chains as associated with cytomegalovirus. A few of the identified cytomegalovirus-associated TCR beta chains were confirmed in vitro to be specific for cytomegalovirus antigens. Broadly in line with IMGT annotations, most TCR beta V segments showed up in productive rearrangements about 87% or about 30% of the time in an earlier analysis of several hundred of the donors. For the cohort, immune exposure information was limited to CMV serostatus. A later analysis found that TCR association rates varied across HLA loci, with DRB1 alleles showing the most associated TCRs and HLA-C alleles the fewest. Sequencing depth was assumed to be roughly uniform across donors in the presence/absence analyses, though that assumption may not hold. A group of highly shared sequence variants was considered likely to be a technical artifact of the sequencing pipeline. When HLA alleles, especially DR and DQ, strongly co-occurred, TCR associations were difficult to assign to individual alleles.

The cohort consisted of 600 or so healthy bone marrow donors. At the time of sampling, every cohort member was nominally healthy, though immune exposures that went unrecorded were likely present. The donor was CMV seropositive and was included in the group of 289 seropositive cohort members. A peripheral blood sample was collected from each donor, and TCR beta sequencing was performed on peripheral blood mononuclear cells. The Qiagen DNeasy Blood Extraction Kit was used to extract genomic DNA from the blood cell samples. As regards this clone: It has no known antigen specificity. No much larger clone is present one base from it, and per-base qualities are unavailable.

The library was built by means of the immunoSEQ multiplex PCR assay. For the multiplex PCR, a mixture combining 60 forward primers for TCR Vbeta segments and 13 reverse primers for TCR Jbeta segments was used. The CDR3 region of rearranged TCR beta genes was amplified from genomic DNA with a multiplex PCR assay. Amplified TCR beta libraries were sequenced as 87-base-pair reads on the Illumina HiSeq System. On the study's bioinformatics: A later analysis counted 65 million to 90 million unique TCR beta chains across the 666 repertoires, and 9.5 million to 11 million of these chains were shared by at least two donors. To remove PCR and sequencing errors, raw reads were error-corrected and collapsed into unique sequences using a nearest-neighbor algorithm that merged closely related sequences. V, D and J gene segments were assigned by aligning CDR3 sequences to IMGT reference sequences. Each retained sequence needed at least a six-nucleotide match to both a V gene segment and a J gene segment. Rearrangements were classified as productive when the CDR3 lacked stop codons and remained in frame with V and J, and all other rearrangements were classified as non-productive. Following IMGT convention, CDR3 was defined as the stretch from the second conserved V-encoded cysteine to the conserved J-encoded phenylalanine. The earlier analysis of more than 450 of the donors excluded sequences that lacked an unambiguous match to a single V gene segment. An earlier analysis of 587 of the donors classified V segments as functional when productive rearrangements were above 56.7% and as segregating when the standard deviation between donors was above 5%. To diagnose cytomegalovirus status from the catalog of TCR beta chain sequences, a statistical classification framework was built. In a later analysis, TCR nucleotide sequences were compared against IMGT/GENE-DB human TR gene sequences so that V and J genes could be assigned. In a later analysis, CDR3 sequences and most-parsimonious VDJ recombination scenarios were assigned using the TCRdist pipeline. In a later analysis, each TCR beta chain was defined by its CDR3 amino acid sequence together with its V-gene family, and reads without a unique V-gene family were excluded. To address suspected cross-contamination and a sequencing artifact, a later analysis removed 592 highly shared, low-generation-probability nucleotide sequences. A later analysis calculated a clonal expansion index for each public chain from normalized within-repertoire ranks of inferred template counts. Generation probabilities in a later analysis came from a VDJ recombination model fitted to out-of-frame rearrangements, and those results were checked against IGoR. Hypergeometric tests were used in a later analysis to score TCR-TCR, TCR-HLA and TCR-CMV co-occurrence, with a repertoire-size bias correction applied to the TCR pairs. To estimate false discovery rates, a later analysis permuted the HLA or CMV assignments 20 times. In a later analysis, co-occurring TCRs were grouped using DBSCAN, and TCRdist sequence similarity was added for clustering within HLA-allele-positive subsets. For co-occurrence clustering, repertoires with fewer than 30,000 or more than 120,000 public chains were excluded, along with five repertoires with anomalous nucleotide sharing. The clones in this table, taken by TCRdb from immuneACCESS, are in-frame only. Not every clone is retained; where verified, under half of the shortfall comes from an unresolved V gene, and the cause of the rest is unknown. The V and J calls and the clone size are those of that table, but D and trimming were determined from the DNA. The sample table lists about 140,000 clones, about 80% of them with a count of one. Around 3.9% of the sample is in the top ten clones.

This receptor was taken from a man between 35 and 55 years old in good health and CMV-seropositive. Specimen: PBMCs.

The CDR3 protein: CATSRLGQGEYGYTF. The nucleotide sequence is TGTGCCACCAGCAGGTTGGGACAGGGGGAGTATGGCTACACCTTC. Recombination joined TRBV15 with TRBJ1-2, and 11 bases in between align with TRBD1. Sequences LNHNV (CDR1) and YYDKDF (CDR2) are obtained from the germline V gene (reference sequence). V loses 3 bases at its end and J loses 5 bases; junction bases beyond the gene matches: 5. The CDR3 spans 15 residues, from the cysteine through the phenylalanine. CDR3 DNA only is kept here, 45 bases in frame from base 1.